The 11 T cell receptor beta chains given below trace back to one sample, sequenced in a study of blood T cell repertoires in COVID-19. Clones were read by immunoSEQ multiplex PCR, and TCRdb kept only the in-frame ones, dropping some. This table has approximately 240,000 clones, about four fifths appearing once. The material sequenced was PBMCs or T cells enriched from blood (not recorded which). The receptors stem from a woman aged 40 to 50 with acute COVID-19.

This clone was found a few times. This rearrangement joins TRBV27 to TRBJ2-7; 7 bases match TRBD2. CDR1 and CDR2 (germline): MNHEY, SMNVEV (reference sequence). This CDR3 comprises 13 residues. Trimming at V came to 7 bases and at J to 1 base, leaving 4 bases not matched to a gene. CDR3 DNA sequence: TGTGCCAGCAACTGGGGGGGATCCTACGAGCAGTACTTC. Encoded protein: CASNWGGSYEQYF.

The chain recombines TRBV7-8 with TRBJ2-3; 11 bases line up with TRBD2. The CDR3 length is 15 residues. CDR1 is SGHVS and CDR2 is FQNEAQ in the germline V gene. V lost 4 bases, J lost 4 bases, and 4 bases stayed unmatched. The CDR3 sequence: CASSSLAGAADTQYF. CDR3 DNA: TGTGCCAGCAGCTCACTAGCGGGAGCGGCAGATACGCAGTATTTT.

The chain is built from TRBV5-1 and TRBJ1-2; 9 bases fit TRBD1. With V trimmed by 4 bases and J by 5 bases, 9 bases remained unmatched. The CDR3 sequence is 15 residues long. CDR1 and CDR2 (germline): SGHRS, YFSETQ. Written as DNA, the CDR3 is TGCGCCAGCAGCCCCCCCGGGACAGGGAGGTATGGCTACACCTTC. Encoded protein: CASSPPGTGRYGYTF.

This chain joins TRBV12-3 or TRBV12-4 and TRBJ1-1, with D tentatively TRBD1 (6 bases). The CDR3 covers 13 residues. Between the trimmed V and J ends, which lost 4 bases and 5 bases, there was a span of 11 bases. The CDR3 spells CASSYRDRTEAFF. The CDR3 region has the DNA TGTGCCAGCAGTTACAGGGATCGTACTGAAGCTTTCTTT.

A remark on this clone: Additional DNA sequences in this sample encode the identical CDR3. The chain has TRBV28 and TRBJ1-5; D is ambiguous. Germline assignment: CDR1 MDHEN and CDR2 SYDVKM. This CDR3 has 13 residues. The germline V and J ends were trimmed by 8 bases and 0 bases, with 8 bases remaining between them. CDR3: CASSPDSNQPQHF. CDR3 nucleotides: TGTGCCAGCTCACCAGATAGCAATCAGCCCCAGCATTTT.

The chain has TRBV30 and TRBJ2-7; D gene unclear. CDR3 length: 13 amino acids. The germline V gene encodes CDR1 GTSNPN and CDR2 SVGIG (reference sequence). Trimming cost V 2 bases and J 3 bases, with 11 bases left between them. The CDR3: CAWSFQINYEQYF. The CDR3 bases are TGTGCCTGGAGTTTTCAGATAAACTACGAGCAGTACTTC.

A remark on this clone: One end of the junction fails to match germline, which may point to a read error. J is TRBJ2-7 and V is TRBV27; possibly TRBD2 for D (5 bases). The CDR3 extends over 15 amino acids. CDR1 and CDR2 (germline): MNHEY, SMNVEV (reference sequence). The DNA of the CDR3 is TGTGTCAGCAGTTCCCCCTCTCTGGGAGACCACGAGCAGTACTTC. This encodes CVSSSPSLGDHEQYF.

The chain combines TRBV7-9 with TRBJ2-5, with D perhaps matching TRBD1 (6 bases). The germline V gene has CDR1 SEHNR and CDR2 FQNEAQ (reference sequence). Trimming left V 8 bases short and J 2 bases short, with 9 bases between. The CDR3 length is 12 residues. CDR3 region: CASHRGQETQYF. The CDR3 nucleotides read TGTGCCAGCCATAGGGGGCAAGAGACCCAGTACTTC.

As concerns this clone: Other DNA sequences in this specimen translate into the identical CDR3. The chain uses TRBV27 and TRBJ1-6, with 8 bases identical to TRBD1. V was pared by 5 bases and J by 9 bases, with 6 bases of the junction left unmatched. The length of the CDR3 is 14 residues. Germline V gene sequence: CDR1 MNHEY, CDR2 SMNVEV (reference sequence). CDR3 loop: CASSPDRGSSPLHF. DNA of the CDR3: TGTGCCAGCAGTCCAGACAGGGGTTCTTCACCCCTCCACTTT.

A word on this clone: Different DNA sequences within this sample yield the same CDR3. V usage is TRBV28 and J usage is TRBJ1-2; D not resolved. The CDR3 is 12 amino acids. Trimming removed 2 bases at V and 1 base at J, with 2 bases between. Germline CDR1 and CDR2: MDHEN and SYDVKM. In DNA form, the CDR3 reads TGTGCCAGCAGTTTACTTAACTATGGCTACACCTTC. Its protein is CASSLLNYGYTF.

This clone has a single count. CDR3 region: CASSRVGSDYTGELFF. CDR3 nucleotides: TGTGCCAGTAGTAGAGTCGGTAGCGACTACACCGGGGAGCTGTTTTTT. The chain has TRBV19 and TRBJ2-2, with a possible D match to TRBD2 (5 bases). V dropped 4 bases and J dropped 3 bases, with 15 bases sitting between them. This CDR3 is 16 amino acids long. Germline values: CDR1 LNHDA, CDR2 SQIVND (reference sequence).